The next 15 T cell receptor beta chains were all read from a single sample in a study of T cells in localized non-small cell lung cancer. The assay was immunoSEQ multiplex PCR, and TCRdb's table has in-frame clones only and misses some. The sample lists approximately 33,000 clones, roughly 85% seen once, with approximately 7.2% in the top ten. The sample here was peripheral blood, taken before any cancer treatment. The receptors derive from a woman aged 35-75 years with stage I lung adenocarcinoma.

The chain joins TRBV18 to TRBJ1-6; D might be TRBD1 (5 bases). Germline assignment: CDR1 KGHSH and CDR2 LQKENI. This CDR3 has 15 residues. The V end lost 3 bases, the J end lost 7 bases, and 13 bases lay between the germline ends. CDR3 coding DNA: TGTGCCAGCTCACCTACGGGACCCCCCAATTCACCCCTCCACTTT. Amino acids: CASSPTGPPNSPLHF.

The DNA for the CDR3 is TGTGCCACCAGCAGAGAACTAGGACACACCTACGAGCAGTACTTC. Protein: CATSRELGHTYEQYF. The chain carries TRBV15 and TRBJ2-7; the D gene could be TRBD1 or TRBD2 (5 bases each). The CDR3 spans 15 residues. CDR1 and CDR2 from the germline V gene are LNHNV and YYDKDF (reference sequence). V was trimmed by 0 bases and J by 2 bases, leaving 11 bases between them.

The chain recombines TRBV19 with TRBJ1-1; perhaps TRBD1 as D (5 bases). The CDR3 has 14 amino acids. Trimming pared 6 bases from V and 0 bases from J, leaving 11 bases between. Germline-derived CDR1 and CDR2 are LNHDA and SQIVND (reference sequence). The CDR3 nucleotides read TGTGCCAGTAGGGCAGGGCGTTTGAACACTGAAGCTTTCTTT. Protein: CASRAGRLNTEAFF. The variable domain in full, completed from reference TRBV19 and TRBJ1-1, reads DGGITQSPKYLFRKEGQNVTLSCEQNLNHDAMYWYRQDPGQGLRLIYYSQIVNDFQKGDIAEGYSVSREKKESFPLTVTSAQKNPTAFYLCASRAGRLNTEAFFGQGTRLTVV.

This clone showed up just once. The CDR3 loop is CASSLKGVGDTQYF. The CDR3 nucleotides are TGTGCCAGCAGCCTAAAGGGGGTAGGAGATACGCAGTATTTT. The gene calls are TRBV13 and TRBJ2-3; D may be TRBD1 (6 bases). CDR3 size: 14 residues. Germline lookup yields CDR1 PRHDT and CDR2 FYEKMQ (reference sequence). Trimming cost V 5 bases and J 5 bases, with 14 bases left between them.

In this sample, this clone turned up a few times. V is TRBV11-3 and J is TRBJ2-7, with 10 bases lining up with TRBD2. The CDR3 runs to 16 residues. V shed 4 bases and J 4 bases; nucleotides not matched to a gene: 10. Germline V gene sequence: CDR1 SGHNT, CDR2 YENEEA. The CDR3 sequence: CASSSSGGGSRYEQYF. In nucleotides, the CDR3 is TGTGCCAGCAGCTCGAGCGGGGGGGGCAGTAGGTACGAGCAGTACTTC.

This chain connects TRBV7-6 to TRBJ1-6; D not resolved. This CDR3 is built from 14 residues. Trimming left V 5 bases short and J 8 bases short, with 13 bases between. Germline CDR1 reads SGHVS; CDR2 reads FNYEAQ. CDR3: CASSPLGIDSPLHF. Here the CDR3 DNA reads TGTGCCAGCAGCCCTCTGGGGATAGATTCACCCCTCCACTTT.

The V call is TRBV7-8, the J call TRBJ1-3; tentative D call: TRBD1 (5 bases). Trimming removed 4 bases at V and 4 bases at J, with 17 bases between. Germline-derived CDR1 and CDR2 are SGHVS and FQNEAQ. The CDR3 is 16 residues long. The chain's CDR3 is CASSSSGGVTGNTIYF. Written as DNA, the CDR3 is TGTGCCAGCAGCTCGTCCGGAGGGGTAACGGGAAACACCATATATTTT.

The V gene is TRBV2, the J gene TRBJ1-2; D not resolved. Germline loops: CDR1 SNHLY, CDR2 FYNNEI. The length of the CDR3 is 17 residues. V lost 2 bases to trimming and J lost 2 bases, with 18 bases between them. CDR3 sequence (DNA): TGTGCCAGCAGTGAACTGGGTACGGAGACCGTAAACTATGGCTACACCTTC. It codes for CASSELGTETVNYGYTF. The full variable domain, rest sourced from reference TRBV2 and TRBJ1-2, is EPEVTQTPSHQVTQMGQEVILRCVPISNHLYFYWYRQILGQKVEFLVSFYNNEISEKSEIFDDQFSVERPDGSNFTLKIRSTKLEDSAMYFCASSELGTETVNYGYTFGSGTRLTVV.

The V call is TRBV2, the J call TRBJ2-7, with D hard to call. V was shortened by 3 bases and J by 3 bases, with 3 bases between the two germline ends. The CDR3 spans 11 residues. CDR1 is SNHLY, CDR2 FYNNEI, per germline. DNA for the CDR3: TGTGCCAGCAGTGAGAACTACGAGCAGTACTTC. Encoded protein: CASSENYEQYF.

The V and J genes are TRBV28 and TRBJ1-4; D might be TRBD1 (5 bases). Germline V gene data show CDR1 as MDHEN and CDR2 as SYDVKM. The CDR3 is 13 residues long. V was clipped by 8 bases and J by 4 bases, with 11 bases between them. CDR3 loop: CASGDSGNEKLFF. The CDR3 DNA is TGTGCCAGCGGTGACAGCGGTAATGAAAAACTGTTTTTT.

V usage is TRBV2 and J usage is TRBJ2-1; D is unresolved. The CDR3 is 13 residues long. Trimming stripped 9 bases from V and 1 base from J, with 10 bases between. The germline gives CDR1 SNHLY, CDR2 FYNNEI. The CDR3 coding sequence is TGTGCCAGACGGGCCAATTCCTACAATGAGCAGTTCTTC. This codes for CARRANSYNEQFF.

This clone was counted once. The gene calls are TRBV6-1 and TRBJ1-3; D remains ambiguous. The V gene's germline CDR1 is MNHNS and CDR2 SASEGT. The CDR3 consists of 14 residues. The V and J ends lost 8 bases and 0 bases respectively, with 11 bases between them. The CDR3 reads CASLQSFSGNTIYF. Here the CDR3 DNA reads TGTGCCAGCTTACAGTCCTTCTCTGGAAACACCATATATTTT.

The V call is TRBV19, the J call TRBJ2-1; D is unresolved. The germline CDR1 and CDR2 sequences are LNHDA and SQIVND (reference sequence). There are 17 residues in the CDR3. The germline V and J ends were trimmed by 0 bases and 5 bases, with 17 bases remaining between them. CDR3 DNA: TGTGCCAGTAGTATAGATCCCAACAGATTCCTCCACAATGAGCAGTTCTTC. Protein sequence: CASSIDPNRFLHNEQFF.

This CDR3 is CARNKGIYGYTF. The CDR3 region has the DNA TGTGCCCGGAACAAGGGCATCTATGGCTACACCTTC. This chain joins TRBV30 and TRBJ1-2, with unresolved D. This CDR3 has 12 residues. The germline V and J ends were trimmed by 8 bases and 4 bases, with 14 bases remaining between them. Germline V gives CDR1 GTSNPN, CDR2 SVGIG (reference sequence). Using reference TRBV30 and TRBJ1-2 for the parts outside the CDR3, the full variable domain is SQTIHQWPATLVQPVGSPLSLECTVEGTSNPNLYWYRQAAGRGLQLLFYSVGIGQISSEVPQNLSASRPQDRQFILSSKKLLLSDSGFYLCARNKGIYGYTFGSGTRLTVV.

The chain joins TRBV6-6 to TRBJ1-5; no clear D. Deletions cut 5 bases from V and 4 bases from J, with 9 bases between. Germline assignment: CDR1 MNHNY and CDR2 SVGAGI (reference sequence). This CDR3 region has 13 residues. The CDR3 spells CASSPGANQPQHF. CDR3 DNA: TGTGCCAGCAGTCCAGGAGCAAATCAGCCCCAGCATTTT.